This T cell receptor beta chain was obtained from a study of T cell clones after liver transplantation. General observations from the study: These preliminary findings come from unstandardized post-transplant sampling times.

Germline CDR1 SEHNR, CDR2 FQNEAQ (reference sequence). This CDR3 region has 18 residues. The ends lost 2 bases at V and 3 bases at J; junction bases unmatched: 13. Libraries were prepared by immunoSEQ multiplex PCR; TCRdb keeps only in-frame clonotypes and omits some of them. The sample consists of some 34,000 clones, about 94% of them appearing once. Concerning this clone: Its target is unknown.

The sequence was obtained from a human patient who received a liver transplant. The graft donor may have contributed some T cells. The specimen was CD8+ T cells from blood, collected 12 months after liver transplant. This chain joins TRBV7-9 and TRBJ1-2, with 9 bases that match TRBD1. CDR3 sequence (DNA): TGTGCCAGCAGCTTATTCGACAGGGGGGAGCGGGGTGACTATGGCTACACCTTC. Translated: CASSLFDRGERGDYGYTF.